This entry describes one TCR beta chain. Germline V CDR1 and CDR2: LGHDT, YNNKEL (reference sequence). Between the trimmed V and J ends, which lost 1 base and 4 bases, there was a span of 11 bases. The CDR3 has 15 amino acids. The data were taken from a study of control samples from healthy donors and cancer patients. The protocol was immunoSEQ multiplex PCR, while the TCRdb copy is restricted to in-frame clones and leaves out a portion. The sample lists 89,000 or so clones; around 87% were seen once. The chain has TRBV3-1 (or the pseudogene TRBV3-2) and TRBJ2-1; D not certain. Input material: blood. The TCR was taken from a man aged 50 or older in good health. This CDR3 is CASSQGQQIYNEQFF. The DNA for the CDR3 is TGTGCCAGCAGCCAAGGGCAGCAGATATACAATGAGCAGTTCTTC.